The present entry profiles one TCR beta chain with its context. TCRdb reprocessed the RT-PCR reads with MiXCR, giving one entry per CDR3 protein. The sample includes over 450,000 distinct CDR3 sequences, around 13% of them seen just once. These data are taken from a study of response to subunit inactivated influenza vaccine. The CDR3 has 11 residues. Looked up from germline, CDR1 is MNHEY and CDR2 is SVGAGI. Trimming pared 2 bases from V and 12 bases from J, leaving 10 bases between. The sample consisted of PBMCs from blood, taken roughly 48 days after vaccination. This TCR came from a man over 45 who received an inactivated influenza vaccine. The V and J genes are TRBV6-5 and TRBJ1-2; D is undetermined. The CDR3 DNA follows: TGTGCCAGCAGTTACGCGGGGAGTGACACCTTC. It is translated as CASSYAGSDTF.